The clone carrying this T cell receptor beta chain was recorded many times. The antigen is not known. Germline V gene lookup returns CDR1 SGHTA and CDR2 FQGNSA. Trimming stripped 3 bases from V and 1 base from J, with 13 bases between. The CDR3 covers 16 residues. The data derive from a study of T cell repertoires in cytomegalovirus infection. Study observations and caveats: Dominant in the ex vivo response were TCR beta clonotypes restricted by HLA-C and specific for CMV. Public TCR beta family frequency separated CMV-and-HLA carriers, including in an independent cohort.

From the reads, TCRdb called clonotypes with MiXCR, one entry per CDR3 protein. This table holds about 530,000 distinct CDR3 sequences, about 26% found once. The V and J genes are TRBV7-2 and TRBJ1-5, with unresolved D. The source material was PBMCs. This TCR was recovered from a human donor in good health (CMV status not recorded). Some clones in this sample may be carry-over from other donors' samples. The CDR3, as DNA: TGTGCCAGCAGCTTTTCCTCGGGGAGGAGCAATCAGCCCCAGCATTTT. Its translation is CASSFSSGRSNQPQHF. Using reference TRBV7-2 and TRBJ1-5 for the parts outside the CDR3, the full variable domain is GAGVSQSPSNKVTEKGKDVELRCDPISGHTALYWYRQSLGQGLEFLIYFQGNSAPDKSGLPSDRFSAERTGGSVSTLTIQRTQQEDSAVYLCASSFSSGRSNQPQHFGDGTRLSIL.